The present TCR beta chain was sequenced within a study of blood T cells in healthy people across ages. Points from the study as a whole: Investigators viewed diversity estimates from one million T cells as underestimates, the study reported.

A word on this clonotype: The antigen is undetermined. Mismatch with germline at one junction end may stem from a read error.

CDR3 length: 17 amino acids. Germline CDR1 SGHTA, CDR2 FQGTGA. Alongside a J-beta primer mix, a sample-barcoded 5' primer served in a second PCR lasting 7 to 11 cycles. One entry per CDR3 protein results from TCRdb running MiXCR on the 5' RACE reads. The top ten clones hold 7.9% of a sample with around 1,500,000 distinct CDR3 sequences, approximately 40% of them seen once. Sequenced: blood. The V call is TRBV7-3, the J call TRBJ2-3; 11 nucleotides align to TRBD2. The TCR sequence derives from a woman aged 18-29 years in good health. This chain's CDR3 is CASNLTRLAGSTDTRYF. CDR3 coding DNA: TGTGCCAGCAACTTAACCAGACTAGCGGGGAGCACAGATACGCGGTATTTT.